The rows below give T cell receptor beta chains drawn from one sample of a study of T cells in Graves' hyperthyroidism and ophthalmopathy. One entry per CDR3 protein, called by TCRdb with MiXCR from the multiplex PCR reads. The table shows 600,000 to 650,000 distinct CDR3 sequences, with less than 25% occurring only once. Sequencing was done on a sample of blood. The source of these receptors is a young man with Graves' ophthalmopathy. Each CDR3 is given with its conserved first and last residue. The D gene is left open where the match is weak. Size values are once, few and many counts, or a class for expanded clones, and some rows have none.

d_call | j_call | v_call | clone_size | cdr3_aa | cdr3_nt
TRBD2 | TRBJ2-3 | TRBV27 | few | CASRLAGTDTQYF | TGTGCCAGCAGACTAGCGGGCACAGATACGCAGTATTTT
NA | TRBJ1-3 | TRBV28 | few | CASVRGSSGNTIYF | TGTGCCAGCGTAAGGGGGAGCTCTGGAAACACCATATATTTT
TRBD2 | TRBJ2-1 | TRBV20-1 | NA | CSASPRGVAGGNEQFF | TGCAGTGCTAGCCCCAGGGGGGTAGCGGGAGGTAATGAGCAGTTCTTC
NA | TRBJ1-2 | TRBV29-1 | few | CSVEYLGRYGYTF | TGCAGCGTTGAGTACCTGGGTCGCTATGGCTACACCTTC
NA | TRBJ2-1 | TRBV10-3 | few | CAIRGPRDHSYNEQFF | TGTGCCATCAGAGGGCCACGGGACCACTCCTACAATGAGCAGTTCTTC
NA | TRBJ1-2 | TRBV29-1 | NA | CSVEDRQNGYTF | TGCAGCGTTGAAGATCGACAGAATGGCTACACCTTC
NA | TRBJ2-1 | TRBV3-1 | many | CASSLTWSDNEQFF | TGTGCCAGCAGCCTCACTTGGTCCGACAATGAGCAGTTCTTC
NA | TRBJ2-5 | TRBV15 | NA | CATSRDLGGETQYF | TGTGCCACCAGCAGAGATTTGGGGGGAGAGACCCAGTACTTC
NA | TRBJ2-1 | TRBV6-6 | many | CASSYSGGPYNEQFF | TGTGCCAGCAGTTACTCGGGCGGACCGTACAATGAGCAGTTCTTC
NA | TRBJ2-5 | TRBV11-2 | many | CASSLVQETQYF | TGTGCCAGCAGCTTAGTACAAGAGACCCAGTACTTC
NA | TRBJ2-1 | TRBV3-1 | NA | CASSQDPGGGREQFF | TGTGCCAGCAGCCAAGATCCCGGTGGGGGACGTGAGCAGTTCTTC
TRBD2 | TRBJ2-7 | TRBV12-3/TRBV12-4 | NA | CASSFLLAGGPYEQYF | TGTGCCAGCAGCTTCTTATTAGCGGGAGGGCCGTACGAGCAGTACTTC
TRBD1 | TRBJ1-5 | TRBV6-1 | NA | CASGQGYAQPQHF | TGTGCCAGTGGACAGGGTTATGCTCAGCCCCAGCATTTT
NA | TRBJ1-2 | TRBV27 | many | CASSLYGGAYGYTF | TGTGCCAGCAGTTTATATGGAGGGGCCTATGGCTACACCTTC
NA | TRBJ2-7 | TRBV5-6 | NA | CASSLAGRLSEQYF | TGTGCCAGCAGCTTGGCTGGCAGGCTGAGCGAGCAGTACTTC
NA | TRBJ2-5 | TRBV30 | many | CAWSPRMGETQYF | TGTGCCTGGAGTCCGAGGATGGGGGAGACCCAGTACTTC
NA | TRBJ1-5 | TRBV30 | many | CAWSVRVNQPQHF | TGTGCCTGGAGTGTCCGAGTGAATCAGCCCCAGCATTTT
TRBD1 | TRBJ1-6 | TRBV20-1 | few | CSARDRDRGDSPLHF | TGCAGTGCTAGAGATCGCGACAGGGGCGATTCACCCCTCCACTTT
NA | TRBJ1-5 | TRBV20-1 | many | CSARHGQMFQPQHF | TGCAGTGCTAGACATGGACAGATGTTTCAGCCCCAGCATTTT
NA | TRBJ1-1 | TRBV7-9 | many | CASGFPGRSYEAFF | TGTGCCAGCGGGTTTCCGGGACGGTCCTATGAAGCTTTCTTT
NA | TRBJ1-5 | TRBV20-1 | many | CSARAQGNQPQHF | TGCAGTGCTAGAGCACAGGGCAATCAGCCCCAGCATTTT
NA | TRBJ2-1 | TRBV5-1 | few | CASSPTPGAWGNEQFF | TGCGCCAGCAGCCCTACTCCGGGAGCCTGGGGCAATGAGCAGTTCTTC
TRBD2 | TRBJ2-1 | TRBV28 | NA | CASSFRVAGKGYNEQFF | TGTGCCAGCAGTTTTAGGGTAGCGGGGAAGGGGTACAATGAGCAGTTCTTC
NA | TRBJ2-7 | TRBV9 | few | CASSVGGGFTYEQYF | TGTGCCAGCAGCGTAGGAGGGGGGTTCACCTACGAGCAGTACTTC
TRBD1 | TRBJ2-7 | TRBV20-1 | NA | CSARSLGQVPYEQYF | TGCAGTGCTAGATCCCTGGGACAGGTTCCCTACGAGCAGTACTTC
NA | TRBJ2-7 | TRBV18 | many | CASSPGLPAYEQYF | TGTGCCAGCTCTCCAGGACTGCCCGCCTACGAGCAGTACTTC
TRBD2 | TRBJ2-1 | TRBV19 | few | CASSIMGGSSYNEQFF | TGTGCCAGTAGTATTATGGGCGGGAGCTCCTACAATGAGCAGTTCTTC
TRBD1 | TRBJ1-2 | TRBV20-1 | many | CSARDRDRVNYGYTF | TGCAGTGCTAGAGACCGGGACAGGGTCAACTATGGCTACACCTTC
TRBD2 | TRBJ2-2 | TRBV11-2 | few | CASSFVTPSGTSGRSTGELFF | TGTGCCAGCAGCTTCGTTACGCCTTCCGGGACTAGCGGGAGGAGCACCGGGGAGCTGTTTTTT
NA | TRBJ2-1 | TRBV20-1 | few | CSAGRWENYNEQFF | TGCAGTGCGGGGAGGTGGGAGAACTACAATGAGCAGTTCTTC
NA | TRBJ1-2 | TRBV5-5 | NA | CASSSDTLNYGYTF | TGTGCCAGCAGCTCGGACACCCTTAACTATGGCTACACCTTC
NA | TRBJ2-1 | TRBV2 | many | CASSPSRSSYNEQFF | TGTGCCAGCAGTCCGTCGCGTAGCTCCTACAATGAGCAGTTCTTC
TRBD2 | TRBJ2-7 | TRBV11-2 | many | CASRTSGVYEQYF | TGTGCCAGTCGGACTAGCGGGGTCTACGAGCAGTACTTC
NA | TRBJ2-1 | TRBV10-1 | NA | CASSQTSAEQFF | TGCGCCAGCAGCCAGACCTCGGCTGAGCAGTTCTTC
TRBD2 | TRBJ2-3 | TRBV6-5 | few | CASSYSTSGSSDTQYF | TGTGCCAGCAGTTACTCGACTAGCGGGAGCTCAGATACGCAGTATTTT